This T cell receptor beta chain was recorded in a study of blood T cells in healthy people across ages. Across the study: When template switching was applied, about one barcoded beta molecule was captured per two T cells.

Each sample gave at least 7 million isolated PBMCs. There are many counts of this clonotype. In germline, CDR1 is DFQATT, CDR2 SNEGSKA (reference sequence). The CDR3 contains 15 residues. V trimming: 4 bases; J trimming: 7 bases; junction bases outside the gene matches: 10. Combining a sample-barcoded 5' primer with a J-beta primer mix, a second PCR ran for roughly 7 to 12 cycles. TCRdb passed the 5' RACE reads through MiXCR, listing each CDR3 protein once. The sample consists of about 700,000 distinct CDR3 sequences, about 32% of them appearing once. The TCR originated in a woman of 80 years or more in good health. The chain joins TRBV20-1 to TRBJ1-4; the match to TRBD1 covers 9 bases. The sample comprised blood. The CDR3 DNA reads TGCAGTGCTATAACCCCCGGGACAGGGTCTGAAAAACTGTTTTTT. Amino acids: CSAITPGTGSEKLFF.